This TCR beta chain is from a study of blood T cell repertoires in COVID-19. Overall study context: Collection of acute and convalescent COVID-19 samples took place in the United States, Italy and Spain. T cells, B-cell-depleted T cells, or PBMCs supplied cDNA or gDNA.

In the study's own analysis: Using reference gene primer amplification, nucleated cell counts were estimated. Method: immunoSEQ multiplex PCR; TCRdb's copy keeps in-frame clones and lacks some. That table supplies the V and J calls and clone size; D and trimming were determined from the DNA. The data contain 140,000 or so clones, over 80% of them seen just once; the ten biggest clones take up approximately 11%. J lost 9 bases, V lost 1 base, and 11 bases had no gene match. The germline V gene has CDR1 SGHNT and CDR2 YYREEE (reference sequence). This CDR3 region has 17 residues. Sequencing was done on a sample of peripheral blood. This clonotype was obtained from a woman older than 75 with acute or convalescent COVID-19. The V gene is TRBV5-4, the J gene TRBJ2-7, with TRBD2 matching 15 bases. As DNA, the CDR3 is TGTGCCAGCAGCTTGTTCCCCGGGACTAGCGGGGGGATAGGGCAGTACTTC. As protein: CASSLFPGTSGGIGQYF. Variable domain in full (rest from reference TRBV5-4 and TRBJ2-7): ETGVTQSPTHLIKTRGQQVTLRCSSQSGHNTVSWYQQALGQGPQFIFQYYREEENGRGNFPPRFSGLQFPNYSSELNVNALELDDSALYLCASSLFPGTSGGIGQYFGPGTRLTVT.